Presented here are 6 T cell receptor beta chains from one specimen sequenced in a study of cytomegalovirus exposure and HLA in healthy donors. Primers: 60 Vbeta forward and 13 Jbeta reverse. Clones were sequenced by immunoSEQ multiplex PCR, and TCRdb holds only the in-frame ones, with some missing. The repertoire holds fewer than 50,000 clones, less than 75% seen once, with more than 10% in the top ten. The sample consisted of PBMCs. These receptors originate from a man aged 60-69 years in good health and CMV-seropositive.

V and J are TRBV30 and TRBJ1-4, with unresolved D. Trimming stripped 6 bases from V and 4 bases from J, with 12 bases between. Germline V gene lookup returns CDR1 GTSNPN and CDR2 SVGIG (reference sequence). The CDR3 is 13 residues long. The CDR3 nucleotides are TGTGCCTGTAACGGAGGAGGTAATGAAAAACTGTTTTTT. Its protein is CACNGGGNEKLFF.

The DNA for the CDR3 is TGTGCCAGCTCACCACCTGGGACAGTCCGCATGGAGCAGTACTTC. Its protein product is CASSPPGTVRMEQYF. The gene calls are TRBV18 and TRBJ2-7, with 7 bases fitting TRBD1. CDR1 and CDR2 (germline): KGHSH, LQKENI. The CDR3 sequence is 15 residues long. Unmatched junction bases numbered 9, after V lost 0 bases and J lost 7 bases.

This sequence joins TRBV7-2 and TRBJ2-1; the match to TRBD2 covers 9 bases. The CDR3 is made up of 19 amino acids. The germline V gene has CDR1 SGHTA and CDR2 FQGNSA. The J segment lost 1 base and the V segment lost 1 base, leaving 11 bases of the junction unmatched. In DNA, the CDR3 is TGTGCCAGCAGCTTAGGCGGGACTAGCACAACGCTTTCCTACAATGAGCAGTTCTTC. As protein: CASSLGGTSTTLSYNEQFF.

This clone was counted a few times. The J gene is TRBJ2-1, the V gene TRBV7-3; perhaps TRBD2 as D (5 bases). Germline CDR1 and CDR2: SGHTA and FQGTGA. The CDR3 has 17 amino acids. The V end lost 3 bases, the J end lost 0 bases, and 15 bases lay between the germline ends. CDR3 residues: CASSFPRLSGSYNEQFF. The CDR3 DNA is TGTGCCAGCAGCTTCCCAAGGCTGAGCGGCTCCTACAATGAGCAGTTCTTC.

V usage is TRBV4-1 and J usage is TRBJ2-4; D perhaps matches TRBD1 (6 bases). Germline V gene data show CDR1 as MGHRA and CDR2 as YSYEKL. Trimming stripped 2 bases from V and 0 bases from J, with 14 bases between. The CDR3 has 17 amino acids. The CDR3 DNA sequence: TGCGCCAGCAGCCAATTCTCAGGGGATTTAGCCAAAAACATTCAGTACTTC. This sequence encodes CASSQFSGDLAKNIQYF.

CDR3 in DNA: TGTGCCAGCAGCCAGAGCCAAGGGGTCCCCCACAATGAGCAGTTCTTC. It specifies CASSQSQGVPHNEQFF. The chain has TRBV14 and TRBJ2-1, with a weak D call TRBD1 (5 bases). V was clipped by 3 bases and J by 5 bases, with 17 bases between them. There are 16 residues in the CDR3. Germline CDR1 is SGHDN and CDR2 is FVKESK. The variable domain in full, completed from reference TRBV14 and TRBJ2-1, reads EAGVTQFPSHSVIEKGQTVTLRCDPISGHDNLYWYRRVMGKEIKFLLHFVKESKQDESGMPNNRFLAERTGGTYSTLKVQPAELEDSGVYFCASSQSQGVPHNEQFFGPGTRLTVL.